Described below is a single TCR beta chain sequence and its context. Its antigen is currently unknown. The data were obtained in a study of cytomegalovirus exposure and HLA in healthy donors. Study in general: The roughly 110 validation repertoires were produced on the same platform as the 670 or so repertoires of the first cohort. This was reported in a later analysis. Study-level findings and limits: High specificity and sensitivity for cytomegalovirus status were reported for the classifier. Confirmation was obtained in vitro that three CMV-associated chains are specific for CMV antigens. The study recorded about 160 TCR beta chains that were cytomegalovirus-associated.

The CDR3 totals 14 residues. From germline, CDR1 is SEHNR and CDR2 FQNEAQ (reference sequence). J lost 4 bases, V lost 1 base, and 3 bases had no gene match. Sequencing was performed with immunoSEQ multiplex PCR; in TCRdb, only in-frame clones are kept and a portion is missing. The repertoire holds more than 85,000 clones, about 88% seen once, with 3% to 4% in the top ten. The sequence was obtained from a woman between 18 and 29 years old in good health and CMV-seropositive. The chain uses TRBV7-9 and TRBJ1-2; 7 positions match TRBD1. Specimen: PBMCs. The CDR3 nucleotides are TGTGCCAGCAGCTTAGGGAGGACAGGCTATGGCTACACCTTC. It yields the protein CASSLGRTGYGYTF.